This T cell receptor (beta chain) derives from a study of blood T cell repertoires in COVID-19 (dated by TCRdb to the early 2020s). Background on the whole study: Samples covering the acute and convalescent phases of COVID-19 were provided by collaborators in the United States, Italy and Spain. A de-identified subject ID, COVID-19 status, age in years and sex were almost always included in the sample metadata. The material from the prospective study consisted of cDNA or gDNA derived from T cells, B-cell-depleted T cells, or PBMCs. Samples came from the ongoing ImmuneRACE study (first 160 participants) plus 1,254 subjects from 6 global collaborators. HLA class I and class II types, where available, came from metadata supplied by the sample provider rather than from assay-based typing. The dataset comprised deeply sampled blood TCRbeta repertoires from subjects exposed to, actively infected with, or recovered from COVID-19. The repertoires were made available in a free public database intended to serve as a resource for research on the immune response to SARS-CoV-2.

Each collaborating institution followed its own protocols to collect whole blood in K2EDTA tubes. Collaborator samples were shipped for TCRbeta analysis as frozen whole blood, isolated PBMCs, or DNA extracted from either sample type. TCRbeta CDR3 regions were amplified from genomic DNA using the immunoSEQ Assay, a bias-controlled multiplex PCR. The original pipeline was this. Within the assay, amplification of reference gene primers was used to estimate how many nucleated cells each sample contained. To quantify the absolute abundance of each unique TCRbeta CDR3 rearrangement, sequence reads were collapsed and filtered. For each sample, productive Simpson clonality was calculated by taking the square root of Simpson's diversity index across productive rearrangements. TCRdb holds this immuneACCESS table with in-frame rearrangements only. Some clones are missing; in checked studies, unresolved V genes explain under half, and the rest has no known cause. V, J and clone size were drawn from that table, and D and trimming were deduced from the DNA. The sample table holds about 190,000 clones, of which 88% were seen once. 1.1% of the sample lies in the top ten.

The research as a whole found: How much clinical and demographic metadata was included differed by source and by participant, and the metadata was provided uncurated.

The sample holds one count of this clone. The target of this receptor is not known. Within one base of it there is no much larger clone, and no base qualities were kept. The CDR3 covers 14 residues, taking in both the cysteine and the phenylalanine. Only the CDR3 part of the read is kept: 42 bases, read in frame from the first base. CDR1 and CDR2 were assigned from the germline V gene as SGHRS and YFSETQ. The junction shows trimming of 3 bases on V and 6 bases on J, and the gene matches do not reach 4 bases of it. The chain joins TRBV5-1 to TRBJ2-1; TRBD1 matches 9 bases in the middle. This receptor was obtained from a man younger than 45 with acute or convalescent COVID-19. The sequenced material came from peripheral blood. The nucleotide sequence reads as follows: TGCGCCAGCAGCTCCCGGGACAGGGTCAATGAGCAGTTCTTC. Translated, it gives CASSSRDRVNEQFF.